A single sample gave rise to the 27 T cell receptor beta chains below, sequenced in a study of molecular identifiers for immune sequencing clone quantification. Via MiXCR, TCRdb re-called the PCR reads, giving one row per CDR3 protein. The sample holds approximately 670,000 distinct CDR3 sequences, just under 20% seen once. Source material: naive CD8+ T cells from blood, with Jurkat cell RNA spiked in. Subset reported: FACS-sorted CD8+CD4-CCR7+CD45RA+ naive T cells. Receptor source: a human donor in good health. Some libraries in this study had Jurkat cell RNA spiked in.

This sequence joins TRBV5-6 and TRBJ2-7; D not certain. The V and J ends lost 2 bases and 8 bases respectively, with 11 bases between them. The V gene's germline CDR1 is SGHDT and CDR2 YYEEEE. The CDR3 covers 12 residues. DNA of the CDR3: TGTGCCAGCAGCTTAGGAGTTTACAAGCAGTACTTC. It translates to CASSLGVYKQYF.

This clonotype came up many times. The V and J genes are TRBV10-3 and TRBJ2-3; D possibly uses TRBD1 or TRBD2 (5 bases each). This CDR3 has 16 residues. Trimming stripped 7 bases from V and 6 bases from J, with 23 bases between. The germline gives CDR1 ENHRY, CDR2 SYGVKD. CDR3 coding DNA: TGTGCCATCACCCCGGGGCCTGCCTCGAAAGGGGATACGCAGTATTTT. It is translated as CAITPGPASKGDTQYF.

This clonotype has just a few counts. This sequence joins TRBV2 and TRBJ1-5; D is perhaps TRBD1 (5 bases). V gave up 8 bases and J gave up 3 bases, with 17 bases separating them. Germline V gene data show CDR1 as SNHLY and CDR2 as FYNNEI. The CDR3 length is 15 residues. Written as DNA, the CDR3 is TGTGCCAGCGTCGGACAAGAGGGATACAATCAGCCCCAGCATTTT. This translates into CASVGQEGYNQPQHF.

This clonotype was recorded many times. The rearrangement links TRBV5-1 to TRBJ2-7; the D gene could be TRBD1 or TRBD2 (5 bases each). CDR1 and CDR2 (germline): SGHRS, YFSETQ. CDR3 length: 17 amino acids. V lost 1 base and J lost 2, with 19 bases in between. The CDR3 loop is CASSLPTSGTSTYEQYF. The CDR3 DNA reads TGCGCCAGCAGCTTGCCGACCTCCGGGACCTCGACCTACGAGCAGTACTTC.

This clonotype has only a few counts. V is TRBV6-5 and J is TRBJ2-1; D is perhaps TRBD1 (6 bases). This CDR3 contains 15 residues. CDR1 and CDR2 (germline): MNHEY, SVGAGI. Between the trimmed V and J ends, which lost 0 bases and 4 bases, there was a span of 10 bases. CDR3 amino acids: CASSYSGTQYNEQFF. The CDR3 nucleotides read TGTGCCAGCAGTTACTCCGGGACACAGTACAATGAGCAGTTCTTC.

Comment on this clonotype: No conserved phenylalanine or tryptophan ends this CDR3, so it is likely a read error. The chain couples TRBV24-1 to TRBJ1-5; D not resolved. Trimming removed 1 base at V and 1 base at J, with 4 bases between. The CDR3 length is 14 residues. The germline CDR1 and CDR2 sequences are KGHDR and SFDVKD. The DNA of the CDR3 is TGTGCCACCAGTGATTTAAACAGCAATCAGCCCCAGCATTTA. It translates to CATSDLNSNQPQHL.

This clonotype was observed at least ten times. The V call is TRBV28, the J call TRBJ2-7; 10 nucleotides agree with TRBD1. The CDR3 length is 15 residues. Germline-derived CDR1 and CDR2 are MDHEN and SYDVKM. J was trimmed by 4 bases and V by 4 bases; bases with no gene match: 7. The CDR3 spells CASSSRTGGGYEQYF. CDR3 DNA: TGTGCCAGCAGTTCCCGGACAGGGGGTGGGTACGAGCAGTACTTC.

This clonotype was found many times. The chain employs TRBV6-6 and TRBJ1-4; D is ambiguous. This CDR3 spans 13 amino acids. The V end lost 10 bases, the J end lost 0 bases, and 9 bases lay between the germline ends. Germline assignment: CDR1 MNHNY and CDR2 SVGAGI (reference sequence). The CDR3 loop reads CATWEATNEKLFF. CDR3 DNA: TGTGCCACCTGGGAGGCAACTAATGAAAAACTGTTTTTT.

Ten or more counts support this clonotype. The chain is built from TRBV28 and TRBJ2-3; D is undetermined. CDR1 is MDHEN and CDR2 is SYDVKM in the germline V gene. This CDR3 has 16 amino acids. V was pared by 2 bases and J by 1 base, with 13 bases between. CDR3 in amino acids: CASSLGVSGGTDTQYF. The CDR3 region has the DNA TGTGCCAGCAGTTTAGGGGTTAGTGGAGGCACAGATACGCAGTATTTT.

This clonotype was counted many times. The chain couples TRBV4-2 to TRBJ2-3; 7 bases align to TRBD2. Per germline, CDR1 LGHNA and CDR2 YNFKEQ. This CDR3 is built from 16 residues. Trimming at V came to 0 bases and at J to 5 bases, leaving 8 bases not matched to a gene. CDR3 protein: CASSQEDGTTGDTQYF. In nucleotides, the CDR3 is TGTGCCAGCAGCCAAGAGGACGGGACTACTGGAGATACGCAGTATTTT.

A remark on this clonotype: This may come from a read error, since a much larger clone is one base off. This chain connects TRBV6-6 to TRBJ2-7; no definite D call. This CDR3 is 14 amino acids long. Germline assignment: CDR1 MNHNY and CDR2 SVGAGI (reference sequence). CDR3 bases: TGTGCCAGCAGTCACTCGATGGGTGCTTACGAGCAGTACTTC. Translation gives CASSHSMGAYEQYF.

At least ten counts were recorded for this clonotype. The V call is TRBV5-6, the J call TRBJ2-3, with D possibly being TRBD2 (6 bases). Between the trimmed V and J ends, which lost 0 bases and 3 bases, there was a span of 17 bases. The CDR3 is made up of 17 amino acids. Germline-derived CDR1 and CDR2 are SGHDT and YYEEEE. The CDR3 is CASSLGKIAEATDTQYF. In DNA, the CDR3 is TGTGCCAGCAGCTTGGGGAAAATAGCGGAAGCGACAGATACGCAGTATTTT. Complete variable domain (other parts from reference TRBV5-6 and TRBJ2-3): DAGVTQSPTHLIKTRGQQVTLRCSPKSGHDTVSWYQQALGQGPQFIFQYYEEEERQRGNFPDRFSGHQFPNYSSELNVNALLLGDSALYLCASSLGKIAEATDTQYFGPGTRLTVL.

This clonotype was observed a few times. The gene calls are TRBV25-1 and TRBJ2-3, with D tentatively TRBD2 (6 bases). Germline V gives CDR1 MGHDK, CDR2 SYGVNS. V was trimmed by 3 bases and J by 0 bases, leaving 13 bases between them. The CDR3 runs to 16 residues. The CDR3 is CASSERVAESTDTQYF. The CDR3 region has the DNA TGTGCCAGCAGTGAGAGGGTAGCGGAAAGCACAGATACGCAGTATTTT.

This clonotype was counted a few times. The V gene is TRBV5-5, the J gene TRBJ2-1; 7 bases map to TRBD2. CDR1 is SGHKS, CDR2 YYEKEE, per germline (reference sequence). Trimming at V came to 5 bases and at J to 2 bases, leaving 7 bases not matched to a gene. This CDR3 is built from 15 residues. Here the CDR3 DNA reads TGTGCCAGCAGGTTTGGACTAGTAACCTACAATGAGCAGTTCTTC. Amino acid sequence: CASRFGLVTYNEQFF.

This clonotype occurred many times. The rearrangement joins TRBV5-4 to TRBJ2-3, with unresolved D. CDR1 is SGHNT and CDR2 is YYREEE in the germline V gene (reference sequence). Trimming stripped 4 bases from V and 6 bases from J, with 15 bases between. The CDR3 contains 14 residues. In DNA, the CDR3 is TGTGCCAGCAGCCCATCTAGTCCCCCGGATACGCAGTATTTT. Translation gives CASSPSSPPDTQYF.

CDR3 sequence: CASSQDLGRIGYTF. The CDR3 DNA reads as TGCGCCAGCAGCCAAGATCTAGGCAGGATCGGCTACACCTTC. V gene TRBV4-3 combines with J gene TRBJ1-2, with D hard to call. With 0 bases removed from V and 8 bases from J, the gap between germline ends came to 13 bases. This CDR3 region has 14 residues. Germline V lookup: CDR1 LGHNA, CDR2 YSLEER.

This clonotype came up once. Given a much more abundant clone one base away, this may be a read error. The conserved final phenylalanine or tryptophan is absent from the CDR3, which likely points to a read error. This chain joins TRBV5-6 and TRBJ1-2; no definite D call. The V and J ends lost 4 bases and 0 bases respectively, with 10 bases between them. The CDR3 totals 14 residues. The germline gives CDR1 SGHDT, CDR2 YYEEEE. Written as DNA, the CDR3 is TGTGCCAGCAGCAAACCGAGAGCTAACTATGGCTACACCCTC. Its protein is CASSKPRANYGYTL.

This clonotype was counted ten times or more. The chain combines TRBV6-6 with TRBJ1-5; D might be TRBD1 (5 bases). The germline V gene encodes CDR1 MNHNY and CDR2 SVGAGI (reference sequence). V lost 6 bases and J 0 bases, leaving 18 bases between the germline ends. The length of the CDR3 is 17 residues. The CDR3 DNA reads TGTGCCAGCAGCCTTTCGGCGGGGGTGGGTAGCAATCAGCCCCAGCATTTT. Protein sequence: CASSLSAGVGSNQPQHF.

This chain joins TRBV9 and TRBJ1-2; D is possibly TRBD1 (5 bases). The ends were cut back, 4 bases at V and 3 bases at J, with 13 bases in the middle. The length of the CDR3 is 14 residues. Germline CDR1 reads SGDLS; CDR2 reads YYNGEE. The CDR3 sequence: CASSSPRGDYGYTF. The CDR3 DNA reads as TGTGCCAGCAGCTCACCAAGGGGTGACTATGGCTACACCTTC. The full variable domain, in which reference TRBV9 and TRBJ1-2 provide the parts outside the CDR3, is DSGVTQTPKHLITATGQRVTLRCSPRSGDLSVYWYQQSLDQGLQFLIQYYNGEERAKGNILERFSAQQFPDLHSELNLSSLELGDSALYFCASSSPRGDYGYTFGSGTRLTVV.

As concerns this clonotype: Likely a read error: the CDR3 ends without its conserved phenylalanine or tryptophan. This sequence joins TRBV6-2 or TRBV6-3 and TRBJ2-7; the D is unclear. V was shortened by 0 bases and J by 3 bases, with 15 bases between the two germline ends. The CDR3 runs 16 residues. Germline assignment: CDR1 MNHEY and CDR2 SVGEGT. The CDR3 reads CASSYSALEMSYEQYL. For the CDR3, the DNA is TGTGCCAGCAGTTACTCGGCCCTTGAGATGAGCTACGAGCAGTACCTC.

There are many counts of this clonotype. The chain has TRBV7-9 and TRBJ2-7; TRBD1 might be the D (5 bases). The germline CDR1 and CDR2 sequences are SEHNR and FQNEAQ (reference sequence). This CDR3 has 12 amino acids. V dropped 4 bases and J dropped 5 bases, with 9 bases sitting between them. CDR3 DNA sequence: TGTGCCAGCAGCTCGACAGTGGACGAGCAGTACTTC. It encodes CASSSTVDEQYF.

The sample holds many counts of this clonotype. V and J are TRBV25-1 and TRBJ2-3, with TRBD1 matching over 7 bases. This CDR3 contains 13 residues. Germline lookup yields CDR1 MGHDK and CDR2 SYGVNS. The V segment lost 7 bases and the J segment 7 bases; nucleotides outside the gene matches: 8. Written as DNA, the CDR3 is TGTGCCAGCAAGGGACAGACCGCTCATACGCAGTATTTT. This gives the protein CASKGQTAHTQYF.

This clonotype was detected many times. The gene calls are TRBV7-9 and TRBJ2-7, with D maybe TRBD2 (5 bases). The CDR3 runs to 11 residues. From germline, CDR1 is SEHNR and CDR2 FQNEAQ (reference sequence). With 11 bases removed from V and 4 bases from J, the gap between germline ends came to 12 bases. The CDR3 is CAGGDGYEQYF. CDR3 DNA sequence: TGTGCCGGAGGTGACGGGTACGAGCAGTACTTC.

There are many counts of this clonotype. The chain joins TRBV13 to TRBJ2-3, with D hard to call. Per the germline V gene, CDR1 is PRHDT and CDR2 is FYEKMQ (reference sequence). V was cut by 2 bases and J by 2 bases, with 8 bases left in between. The CDR3 is 14 residues long. The CDR3 DNA reads TGTGCCAGCAGCTTAAGGCTTCCCACAGATACGCAGTATTTT. Amino acids: CASSLRLPTDTQYF.

Comments on this clonotype: Sequence at one end of the junction differs from germline and may be a read error. This chain uses TRBV5-6 with TRBJ2-3; tentative D call: TRBD1 (5 bases). The V gene's germline CDR1 is SGHDT and CDR2 YYEEEE. The CDR3 consists of 14 residues. This CDR3 reads CASSLSRSTGTQYF. The CDR3 DNA reads as TGTGCCAGCAGCTTGTCTAGGAGCACAGGTACGCAGTATTTT. Based on the CDR3 plus reference TRBV5-6 and TRBJ2-3, the full variable domain is DAGVTQSPTHLIKTRGQQVTLRCSPKSGHDTVSWYQQALGQGPQFIFQYYEEEERQRGNFPDRFSGHQFPNYSSELNVNALLLGDSALYLCASSLSRSTGTQYFGPGTRLTVL.

A remark on this clonotype: A read error is possible here, since a much larger clone lies one base away. The chain joins TRBV7-9 to TRBJ1-1, with a possible D match to TRBD1 (5 bases). CDR1 and CDR2 from the germline V gene are SEHNR and FQNEAQ (reference sequence). This CDR3 has 15 amino acids. Written as DNA, the CDR3 is TGTGCCAGCAGCCCACTACCTTCAGGGAGGACTGGAGCTTTCTTT. Translating it yields CASSPLPSGRTGAFF.

In this sample, this clonotype turned up many times. The chain employs TRBV6-2 or TRBV6-3 and TRBJ2-3; D uncertain. The CDR3 spans 13 residues. Germline values: CDR1 MNHEY, CDR2 SVGEGT. The germline V and J ends were trimmed by 1 base and 2 bases, with 4 bases remaining between them. The CDR3 protein is CASSYLNTDTQYF. In DNA, the CDR3 is TGTGCCAGCAGTTACTTGAACACAGATACGCAGTATTTT.